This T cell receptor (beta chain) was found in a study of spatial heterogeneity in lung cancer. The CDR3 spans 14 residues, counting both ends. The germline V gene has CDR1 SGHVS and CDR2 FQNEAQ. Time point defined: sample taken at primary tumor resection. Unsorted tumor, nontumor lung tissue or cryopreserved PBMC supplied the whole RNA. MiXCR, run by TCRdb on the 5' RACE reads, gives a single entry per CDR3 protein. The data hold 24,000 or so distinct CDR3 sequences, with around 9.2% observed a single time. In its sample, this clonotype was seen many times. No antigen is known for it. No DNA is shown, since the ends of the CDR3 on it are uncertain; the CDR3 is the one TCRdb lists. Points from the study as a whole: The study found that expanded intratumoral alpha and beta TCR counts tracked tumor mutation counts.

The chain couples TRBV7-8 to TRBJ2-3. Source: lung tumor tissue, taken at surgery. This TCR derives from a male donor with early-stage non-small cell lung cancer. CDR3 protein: CASSLFLYTDTQYF.